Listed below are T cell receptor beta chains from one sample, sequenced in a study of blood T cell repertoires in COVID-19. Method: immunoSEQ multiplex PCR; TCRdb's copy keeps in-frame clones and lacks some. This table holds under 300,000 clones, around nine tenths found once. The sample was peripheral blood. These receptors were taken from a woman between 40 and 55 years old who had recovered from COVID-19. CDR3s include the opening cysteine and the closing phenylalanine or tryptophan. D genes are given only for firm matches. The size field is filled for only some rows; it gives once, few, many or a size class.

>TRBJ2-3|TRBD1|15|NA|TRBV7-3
TGTGCCAGCAGCTTACAGGGACAGCTAGGCGGTACGCAGTATTTT
CASSLQGQLGGTQYF
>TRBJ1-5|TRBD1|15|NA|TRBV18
TGTGCCAGCTCACCCCAGGGGGCTGGCAATCAGCCCCAGCATTTT
CASSPQGAGNQPQHF
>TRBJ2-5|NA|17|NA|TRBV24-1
TGTGCCACCAGTGATTTCTCCGCCAGGGCCGAAAAAGAGACCCAGTACTTC
CATSDFSARAEKETQYF
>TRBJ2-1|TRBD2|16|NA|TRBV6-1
TGTGCCAGCAGTGAGCGACAACTAGCGGGGGACAATGAGCAGTTCTTC
CASSERQLAGDNEQFF
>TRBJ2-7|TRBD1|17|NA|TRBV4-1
TGCGCCAGCAGCCAAGTAGTCGGACAGGGACTCTCCTACGAGCAGTACTTC
CASSQVVGQGLSYEQYF
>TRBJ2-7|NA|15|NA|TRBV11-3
TGTGCCAGCAGCCGTACAGGGATCGGGGCCTACGAGCAGTACTTC
CASSRTGIGAYEQYF
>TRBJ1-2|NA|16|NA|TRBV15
TGTGCCACCAGCAGAGCCCCCGGGCAGGGGAACTATGGCTACACCTTC
CATSRAPGQGNYGYTF
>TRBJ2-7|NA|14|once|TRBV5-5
TGTGCCAGCAGCTTGGCGGGAATCGGCTACGAGCAGTACTTC
CASSLAGIGYEQYF
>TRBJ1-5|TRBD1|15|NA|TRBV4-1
TGCGCCAGCAGCCTCTCAGACAGGGAGAGACAGCCCCAGCATTTT
CASSLSDRERQPQHF
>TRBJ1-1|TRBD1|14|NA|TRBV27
TGTGCCAGCACCTCGGACAGGATGAACACTGAAGCTTTCTTT
CASTSDRMNTEAFF
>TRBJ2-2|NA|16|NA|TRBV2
TGTGCCAGCAGTACCCAGGGGAGATCGAACACCGGGGAGCTGTTTTTT
CASSTQGRSNTGELFF
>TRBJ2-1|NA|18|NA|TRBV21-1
TGTGCCAGCAGCAAAGGGGCAGGGGTCCAAAGAGGACAGACTGAGCAGTTCTTC
CASSKGAGVQRGQTEQFF
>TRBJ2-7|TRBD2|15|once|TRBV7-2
TGTGCCAGCAGCTTAGCGCTTGGACTAGCGGCCGAGCAGTACTTC
CASSLALGLAAEQYF
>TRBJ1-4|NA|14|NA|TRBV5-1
TGCGCCAGCAAAGCTGACAGCAATAATGAAAAACTGTTTTTT
CASKADSNNEKLFF
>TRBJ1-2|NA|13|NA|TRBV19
TGTGCCAGTAACCCCAGGGGCAGCTATGGCTACACCTTC
CASNPRGSYGYTF
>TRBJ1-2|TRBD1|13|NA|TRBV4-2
TGTGCCAGCAGCCAAGTACAGGGGTCTGGCTACACCTTC
CASSQVQGSGYTF
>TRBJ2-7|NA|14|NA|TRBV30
TGTGCCTGGAGTGTTGGGGGGGGGCATCGGGAGCAGTACTTC
CAWSVGGGHREQYF
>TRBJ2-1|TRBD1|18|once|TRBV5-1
TGCGCCAGCAGCTTGGAACACGGGACAGGGGGCTCCCTCAATGAGCAGTTCTTC
CASSLEHGTGGSLNEQFF
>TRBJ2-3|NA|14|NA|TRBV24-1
TGTGCCACCAGTGATCCGGGTCGGCCCAATACGCAGTATTTT
CATSDPGRPNTQYF
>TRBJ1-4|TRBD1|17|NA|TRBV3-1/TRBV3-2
TGTGCCAGCAGCCAAGCCTGGACAGGGGAGATTTGTGAAAAACTGTTTTTT
CASSQAWTGEICEKLFF
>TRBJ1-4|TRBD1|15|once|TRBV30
TGTGCCTGGAGTGAAGGACAGGTCTGGGGTGAAAAACTGTTTTTT
CAWSEGQVWGEKLFF
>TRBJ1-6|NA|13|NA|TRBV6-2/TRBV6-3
TGTGCCAGCAGTGCGTCATATAATTCACCCCTCCACTTT
CASSASYNSPLHF
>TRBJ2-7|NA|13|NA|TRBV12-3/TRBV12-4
TGTGCCAGCAGTTTAAGGAGACCTTACGAGCAGTACTTC
CASSLRRPYEQYF
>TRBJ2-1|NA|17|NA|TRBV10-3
TGTGCCATCAGTGAGTCGAGGCCAGCGTCCCCTTACAATGAGCAGTTCTTC
CAISESRPASPYNEQFF
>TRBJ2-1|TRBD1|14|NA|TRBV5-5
TGTGCCAGCAGCCAAGGACAGGCCTACAATGAGCAGTTCTTC
CASSQGQAYNEQFF
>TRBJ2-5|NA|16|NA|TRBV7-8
TGTGCCAGCAGCTTAAAGGCCAGGGAGGAGCAAGAGACCCAGTACTTC
CASSLKAREEQETQYF
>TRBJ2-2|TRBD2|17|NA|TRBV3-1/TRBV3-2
TGTGCCAGCAGAAGACGACTAGCGGGGGGGAACACCGGGGAGCTGTTTTTT
CASRRRLAGGNTGELFF
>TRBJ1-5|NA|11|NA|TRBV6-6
TGTGCCAGCAGCCAGAATCAGCCCCAGCATTTT
CASSQNQPQHF
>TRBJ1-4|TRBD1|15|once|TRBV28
TGTGCCAGCAGCCCCAACAGGGGGCTAGCTGAAAAACTGTTTTTT
CASSPNRGLAEKLFF
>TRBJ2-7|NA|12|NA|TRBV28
TGTGCCAGCAAGGACACCCCGGACGAGCAGTACTTC
CASKDTPDEQYF
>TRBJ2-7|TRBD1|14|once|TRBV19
TGTGCCAGTAGGAGACAGGGTAGCTCCTACGAGCAGTACTTC
CASRRQGSSYEQYF
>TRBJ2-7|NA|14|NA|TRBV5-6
TGTGCCAGCAGCTATTTAGCGGCAGAGCCCACCATCAGCTTC
CASSYLAAEPTISF
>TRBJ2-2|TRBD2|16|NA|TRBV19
TGTGCCAGTAGTATAGAAAGGGCTAGCGGGAGGGCCGAGCTGTTTTTT
CASSIERASGRAELFF
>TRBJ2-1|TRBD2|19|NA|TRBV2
TGTGCCAGCAGTCACAATCCCTTAGGGCTAGCGGGGGGCAGAAATGAGCAGTTCTTC
CASSHNPLGLAGGRNEQFF
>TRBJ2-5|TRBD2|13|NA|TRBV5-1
TGCGCCAGCGCCGGGGGGAGTCAAGAGACCCAGTACTTC
CASAGGSQETQYF
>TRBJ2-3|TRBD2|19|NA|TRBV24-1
TGTGCCACCAGTGATCCGGGACTAGCGGGGGGGCCGAGCACAGATACGCAGTATTTT
CATSDPGLAGGPSTDTQYF
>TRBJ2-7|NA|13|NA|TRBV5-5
TGTGCCAGCAGCTTGGGCCAGCGCTACGAGCAGTACTTC
CASSLGQRYEQYF
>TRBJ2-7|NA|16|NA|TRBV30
TGTGCCTACCGGGGCCGTGGCAGGGACTTCTCCTACGAGCAGTACTTC
CAYRGRGRDFSYEQYF
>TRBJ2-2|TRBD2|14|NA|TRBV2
TGTGCCAGCAAGGGGAGGGCCATCACCGGGGAGCTGTTTTTT
CASKGRAITGELFF
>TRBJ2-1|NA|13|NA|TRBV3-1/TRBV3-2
TGTGCCAGCAGTCGGGGGACTCTCAATGAGCAGTTCTTC
CASSRGTLNEQFF